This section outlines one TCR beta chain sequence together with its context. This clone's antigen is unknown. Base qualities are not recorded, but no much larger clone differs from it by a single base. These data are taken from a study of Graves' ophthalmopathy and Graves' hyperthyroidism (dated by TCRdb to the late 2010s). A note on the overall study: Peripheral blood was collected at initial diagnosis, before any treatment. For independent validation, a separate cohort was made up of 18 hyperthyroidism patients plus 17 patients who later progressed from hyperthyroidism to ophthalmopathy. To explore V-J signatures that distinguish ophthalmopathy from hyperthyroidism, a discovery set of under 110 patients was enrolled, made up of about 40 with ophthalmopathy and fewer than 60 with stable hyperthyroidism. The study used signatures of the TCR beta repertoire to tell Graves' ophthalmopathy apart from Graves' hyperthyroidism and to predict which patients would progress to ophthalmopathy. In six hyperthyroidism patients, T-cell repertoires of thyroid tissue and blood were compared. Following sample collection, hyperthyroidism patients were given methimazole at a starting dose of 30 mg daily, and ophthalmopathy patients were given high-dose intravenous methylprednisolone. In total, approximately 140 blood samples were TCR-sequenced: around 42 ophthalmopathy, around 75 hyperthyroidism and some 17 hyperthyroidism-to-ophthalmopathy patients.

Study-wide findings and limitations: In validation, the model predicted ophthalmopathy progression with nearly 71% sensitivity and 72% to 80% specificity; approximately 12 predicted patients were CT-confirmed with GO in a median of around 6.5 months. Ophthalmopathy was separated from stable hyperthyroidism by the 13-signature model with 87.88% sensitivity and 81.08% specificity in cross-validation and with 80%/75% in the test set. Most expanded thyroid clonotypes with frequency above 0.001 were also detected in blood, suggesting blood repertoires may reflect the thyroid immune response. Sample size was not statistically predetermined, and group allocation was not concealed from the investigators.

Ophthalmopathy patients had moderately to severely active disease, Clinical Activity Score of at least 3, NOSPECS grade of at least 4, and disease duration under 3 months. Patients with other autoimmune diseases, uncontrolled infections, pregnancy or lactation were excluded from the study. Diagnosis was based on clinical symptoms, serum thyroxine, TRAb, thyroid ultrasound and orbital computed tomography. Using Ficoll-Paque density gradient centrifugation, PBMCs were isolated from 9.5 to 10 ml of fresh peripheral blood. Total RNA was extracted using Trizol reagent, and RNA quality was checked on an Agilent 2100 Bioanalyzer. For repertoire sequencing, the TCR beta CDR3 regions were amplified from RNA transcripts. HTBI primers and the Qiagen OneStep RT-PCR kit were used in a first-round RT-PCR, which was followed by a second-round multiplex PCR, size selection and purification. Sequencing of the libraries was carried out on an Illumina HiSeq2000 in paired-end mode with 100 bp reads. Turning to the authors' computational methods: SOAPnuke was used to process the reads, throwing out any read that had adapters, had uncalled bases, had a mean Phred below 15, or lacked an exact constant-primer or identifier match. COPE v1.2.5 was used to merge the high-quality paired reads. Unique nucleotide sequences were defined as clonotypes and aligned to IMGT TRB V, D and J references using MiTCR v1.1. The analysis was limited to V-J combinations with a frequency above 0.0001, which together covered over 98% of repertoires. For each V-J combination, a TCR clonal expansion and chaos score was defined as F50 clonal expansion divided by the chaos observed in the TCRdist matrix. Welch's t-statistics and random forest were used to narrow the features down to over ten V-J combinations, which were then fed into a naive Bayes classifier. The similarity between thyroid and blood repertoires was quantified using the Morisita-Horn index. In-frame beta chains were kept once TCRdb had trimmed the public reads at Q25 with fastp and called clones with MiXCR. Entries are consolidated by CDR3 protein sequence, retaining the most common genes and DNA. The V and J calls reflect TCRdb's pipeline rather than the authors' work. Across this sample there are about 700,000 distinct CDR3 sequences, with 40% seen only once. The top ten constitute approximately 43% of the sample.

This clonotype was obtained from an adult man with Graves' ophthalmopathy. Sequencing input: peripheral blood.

The DNA is as follows: TGTGCCAGCAGCCGTAGCCGGGACAGGGGTCTCTGTGGCTACACCTTC. Protein translation: CASSRSRDRGLCGYTF. The rearranged chain carries TRBV7-2 and TRBJ1-2, with 10 bases aligning to TRBD1. CDR1 and CDR2, per the germline V gene, are SGHTA and FQGNSA. Trimming leaves V shorter by 5 bases and J shorter by 7 bases, with the junction holding 13 bases beyond the gene matches. From the cysteine up to the phenylalanine, the CDR3 has a length of 16 residues. Only the CDR3 part of the read is kept: 48 bases, read in frame from the first base. Extended through the reference TRBV7-2 and TRBJ1-2 proteins, this CDR3 yields the full variable domain: GAGVSQSPSNKVTEKGKDVELRCDPISGHTALYWYRQSLGQGLEFLIYFQGNSAPDKSGLPSDRFSAERTGGSVSTLTIQRTQQEDSAVYLCASSRSRDRGLCGYTFGSGTRLTVV.